The next 10 T cell receptor beta chains were all read from a single sample in a study of human T cells and chemical hapten exposure. Time point of the sample: pre-sensitization, week 0. Treatment denoted: therapeutic diphenylcyclopropenone sensitization with weekly scalp DPC. TCRdb re-called the RACE reads with MiXCR, one entry per CDR3 protein. This table has about 120,000 distinct CDR3 sequences, 13% appearing once. The sample consisted of whole blood, taken in connection with sensitization to the hapten diphenylcyclopropenone (DPC). These receptors all stem from a woman aged 18 to 35 with alopecia areata. Some clones in this sample may be carry-over from other donors' samples.

This clonotype has a handful of counts. The rearrangement uses TRBV5-1 and TRBJ1-1; D gene uncertain. The V end lost 0 bases, the J end lost 2 bases, and 8 bases lay between the germline ends. Germline CDR1 reads SGHRS; CDR2 reads YFSETQ. The CDR3 has 14 residues. The CDR3 nucleotides are TGCGCCAGCAGCTTGGCACGGAGCAACACTGAAGCTTTCTTT. Amino acid sequence: CASSLARSNTEAFF.

J is TRBJ2-7 and V is TRBV6-6; D is possibly TRBD1 (8 bases). The CDR3 extends over 14 amino acids. In germline, CDR1 is MNHNY, CDR2 SVGAGI (reference sequence). Trimming stripped 5 bases from V and 2 bases from J, with 13 bases between. CDR3 region: CASSTGGQAYEQYF. The CDR3 DNA sequence: TGTGCCAGCAGTACGGGGGGACAGGCCTACGAGCAGTACTTC.

In this sample, this clonotype turned up many times. This rearrangement joins TRBV7-6 to TRBJ1-1; TRBD1 might be the D (6 bases). V shed 3 bases and J shed 1 base, with 9 bases lying between them. CDR3 length: 14 residues. CDR1 SGHVS and CDR2 FNYEAQ come from the germline V gene. The CDR3 spells CASSFTGANTEAFF. The CDR3 DNA reads TGTGCCAGCAGCTTCACGGGGGCGAACACTGAAGCTTTCTTT.

This clonotype was counted between two and nine times. The chain carries TRBV25-1 and TRBJ1-5; D not certain. Germline assignment: CDR1 MGHDK and CDR2 SYGVNS. V lost 5 bases to trimming and J lost 0 bases, with 11 bases between them. This CDR3 spans 15 amino acids. CDR3 in DNA: TGTGCCAGCAGTCCAGAGGGCCATAGCAATCAGCCCCAGCATTTT. Its protein product is CASSPEGHSNQPQHF.

This clonotype was seen many times. The J gene is TRBJ1-2, the V gene TRBV3-1, with TRBD1 matching over 7 bases. The CDR3 consists of 13 residues. Germline CDR1 reads LGHDT; CDR2 reads YNNKEL (reference sequence). The V gene end was trimmed by 1 base and the J gene end by 8 bases; junction bases not matched to a gene: 4. The CDR3 region is CASSQGQGRGYTF. For the CDR3, the DNA is TGTGCCAGCAGCCAAGGACAGGGAAGGGGCTACACCTTC.

This clonotype has ten or more counts. The chain links TRBV4-2 to TRBJ2-3; D call uncertain. This CDR3 has 14 residues. With 0 bases removed from V and 10 bases from J, the gap between germline ends came to 14 bases. CDR1 and CDR2 (germline): LGHNA, YNFKEQ. The CDR3 region has the DNA TGTGCCAGCAGCCAAGATGGCTTCCGAAGAGCGCAGTATTTT. It translates to CASSQDGFRRAQYF.

Only a few counts were recorded for this clonotype. J is TRBJ2-1 and V is TRBV7-9, with D hard to call. V lost 1 base and J lost 10, with 11 bases in between. This CDR3 is 13 amino acids long. Per the germline V gene, CDR1 is SEHNR and CDR2 is FQNEAQ (reference sequence). CDR3 nucleotides: TGTGCCAGCAGCTTAGACAGCGTGGGGGAGCAGTTCTTC. Translating gives CASSLDSVGEQFF.

The table lists this clonotype with a few counts. The chain combines TRBV12-3 or TRBV12-4 with TRBJ1-1; 7 bases are shared with TRBD1. The CDR3 sequence is 14 residues long. Losses at the gene ends were 8 bases for V and 5 bases for J; bases not matched to a gene: 11. This CDR3 is CASREAGGGTEAFF. In nucleotides, the CDR3 is TGTGCCAGCCGGGAGGCAGGGGGAGGTACTGAAGCTTTCTTT.

This clonotype was counted many times. The chain couples TRBV7-2 to TRBJ2-7; D tentatively fits TRBD1 or TRBD2 (6 bases each). This CDR3 is 13 amino acids long. Per the germline V gene, CDR1 is SGHTA and CDR2 is FQGNSA. V was trimmed by 5 bases and J by 5 bases, leaving 13 bases between them. Written as DNA, the CDR3 is TGTGCCAGCAGCCGCCGGGGGCTCCACGAGCAGTACTTC. Protein product: CASSRRGLHEQYF.

This clonotype was counted many times. The rearrangement joins TRBV21-1 to TRBJ1-1. TRBV21-1 is noted as a pseudogene. The CDR3 has 15 residues. Here the CDR3 reads CASSRRLIANTEAFF. CDR3 nucleotides: TGTGCCAGCAGCAGACGACTCATAGCCAACACTGAAGCTTTCTTT.